These 24 T cell receptor beta chains share one sample of origin, sequenced in a study of cytomegalovirus exposure and HLA in healthy donors (dated by TCRdb to about 2017). Preparation of the library involved the immunoSEQ multiplex PCR assay. TCRdb carries this immuneACCESS record with in-frame sequences only. Its versions omit some clonotypes, under half of them owing to an unresolved V gene in the studies checked, with the rest unexplained. The sample data list approximately 98,000 clones, and about 85% of these were observed just once. The ten biggest clones cover around 3.1% of the sample. Material: PBMCs. Receptor source: a woman under 30 in good health and CMV-seronegative.

This clone was recorded only once. V gene TRBV2 combines with J gene TRBJ1-6; D is ambiguous. Between the trimmed V and J ends, which lost 2 bases and 4 bases, there was a span of 9 bases. Germline loops: CDR1 SNHLY, CDR2 FYNNEI. The CDR3 covers 15 residues. The DNA for the CDR3 is TGTGCCAGCAGTGAACAGAACAGTTATAATTCACCCCTCCACTTT. Translation gives CASSEQNSYNSPLHF.

J is TRBJ2-3 and V is TRBV7-9; D gene uncertain. Trimming left V 3 bases short and J 6 bases short, with 13 bases between. Germline V gene lookup returns CDR1 SEHNR and CDR2 FQNEAQ (reference sequence). CDR3 length: 14 residues. This chain's CDR3 is CASSLETGRDTQYF. In DNA form, the CDR3 reads TGTGCCAGCAGCTTGGAGACTGGCCGGGATACGCAGTATTTT.

The V call is TRBV9, the J call TRBJ2-1, with 9 positions matching TRBD2. There are 17 residues in the CDR3. The germline V gene has CDR1 SGDLS and CDR2 YYNGEE. The ends lost 2 bases at V and 4 bases at J; junction bases unmatched: 10. CDR3 nucleotides: TGTGCCAGCAGCGTGGGAGGTGCGGGGGGGCCTTACAATGAGCAGTTCTTC. Its translation: CASSVGGAGGPYNEQFF. Supplemented by reference TRBV9 and TRBJ2-1, the full variable domain reads DSGVTQTPKHLITATGQRVTLRCSPRSGDLSVYWYQQSLDQGLQFLIQYYNGEERAKGNILERFSAQQFPDLHSELNLSSLELGDSALYFCASSVGGAGGPYNEQFFGPGTRLTVL.

A single count supports this clone. V and J are TRBV7-3 and TRBJ2-1; 8 positions agree with TRBD2. Germline assignment: CDR1 SGHTA and CDR2 FQGTGA. V dropped 4 bases and J dropped 8; count of bases not matched to a gene: 13. The CDR3 extends over 16 amino acids. DNA of the CDR3: TGTGCCAGCAGCTCGGGCGGGACTAGAGATTTGCATGAGCAGTTCTTC. This encodes CASSSGGTRDLHEQFF. The variable domain in full, with the rest retrieved from reference TRBV7-3 and TRBJ2-1, is GAGVSQTPSNKVTEKGKYVELRCDPISGHTALYWYRQSLGQGPEFLIYFQGTGAADDSGLPNDRFFAVRPEGSVSTLKIQRTERGDSAVYLCASSSGGTRDLHEQFFGPGTRLTVL.

The V call is TRBV5-1, the J call TRBJ1-5; D is perhaps TRBD1 (6 bases). Germline values: CDR1 SGHRS, CDR2 YFSETQ. The CDR3 loop spans 15 amino acids. Trimming cost V 0 bases and J 2 bases, with 9 bases left between them. CDR3 in DNA: TGCGCCAGCAGCTTGGCAGGGGTGGGCAATCAGCCCCAGCATTTT. Residues: CASSLAGVGNQPQHF.

This clone was detected once. The CDR3 bases are TGTGCCAGCAGCCCGAACAACCGTCCCCGGGGCGGGGTCTACGAGCAGTACTTC. It specifies CASSPNNRPRGGVYEQYF. The chain is built from TRBV11-2 and TRBJ2-7; the D gene is possibly TRBD2 (6 bases). The CDR3 is 18 amino acids. Between the trimmed V and J ends, which lost 5 bases and 3 bases, there was a span of 26 bases. The germline V gene has CDR1 SGHAT and CDR2 FQNNGV.

V and J are TRBV27 and TRBJ2-7; D possibly corresponds to TRBD2 (5 bases). V was cut by 5 bases and J by 4 bases, with 9 bases left in between. Germline assignment: CDR1 MNHEY and CDR2 SMNVEV (reference sequence). CDR3 size: 12 residues. Written as DNA, the CDR3 is TGTGCCAGCAGTGGAGGATTATACGAGCAGTACTTC. It translates to CASSGGLYEQYF.

The chain combines TRBV12-5 with TRBJ1-1; D is possibly TRBD1 (6 bases). V gave up 1 base and J gave up 2 bases, with 8 bases separating them. Germline values: CDR1 LGHNT, CDR2 FRNRAP. The CDR3 totals 14 residues. The CDR3 region is CASGLGGGNTEAFF. The CDR3 DNA is TGTGCTAGTGGTTTGGGAGGGGGAAACACTGAAGCTTTCTTT. The variable domain in full, completed from reference TRBV12-5 and TRBJ1-1, reads DARVTQTPRHKVTEMGQEVTMRCQPILGHNTVFWYRQTMMQGLELLAYFRNRAPLDDSGMPKDRFSAEMPDATLATLKIQPSEPRDSAVYFCASGLGGGNTEAFFGQGTRLTVV.

This clone turned up a few times. This sequence joins TRBV25-1 and TRBJ1-2; 9 bases map to TRBD1. The CDR3 has 15 residues. Looked up from germline, CDR1 is MGHDK and CDR2 is SYGVNS. V was clipped by 4 bases and J by 8 bases; unmatched bases: 11. CDR3 protein: CASSGLQGAASGYTF. Here the CDR3 DNA reads TGTGCCAGCAGTGGTTTACAGGGGGCAGCCTCCGGCTACACCTTC.

The chain uses TRBV6-6 and TRBJ2-7; D is ambiguous. Trimming took 2 bases from V and 3 from J, leaving 5 bases between them. The CDR3 contains 12 residues. Germline V gene sequence: CDR1 MNHNY, CDR2 SVGAGI (reference sequence). The CDR3 sequence is CASSYASYEQYF. CDR3 bases: TGTGCCAGCAGTTACGCTAGCTACGAGCAGTACTTC.

This chain connects TRBV2 to TRBJ2-3; no reliable D call. In germline, CDR1 is SNHLY, CDR2 FYNNEI. The CDR3 runs 14 residues. Trimming removed 2 bases from V and 2 bases from J, with 8 bases in between. CDR3 DNA sequence: TGTGCCAGCAGTGAATTTTACACCACAGATACGCAGTATTTT. Translated, it gives CASSEFYTTDTQYF.

The chain joins TRBV11-1 to TRBJ2-2; D not resolved. Trimming removed 4 bases at V and 5 bases at J, with 8 bases between. From germline, CDR1 is SGHAT and CDR2 FQDESV (reference sequence). This CDR3 contains 13 residues. For the CDR3, the DNA is TGTGCCAGCAGCTCTTCCCCGACCGGGGAGCTGTTTTTT. Protein sequence: CASSSSPTGELFF.

The V call is TRBV29-1, the J call TRBJ1-1, with 7 bases lining up with TRBD1. The trim removed 7 bases at V and 0 bases at J, leaving 8 bases unmatched. The germline V gene has CDR1 SQVTM and CDR2 ANQGSEA. This CDR3 is 14 amino acids long. CDR3 bases: TGCAGCGCCCATAACAGGGGCCTGAACACTGAAGCTTTCTTT. Its translation: CSAHNRGLNTEAFF.

The CDR3 here is CASSEGLYTDTQYF. CDR3 bases: TGTGCCAGCAGTGAGGGACTTTACACAGATACGCAGTATTTT. This sequence joins TRBV25-1 and TRBJ2-3, with D possibly being TRBD2 (6 bases). The CDR3 has 14 amino acids. Deletions cut 3 bases from V and 2 bases from J, with 9 bases between. Germline V CDR1 and CDR2: MGHDK, SYGVNS.

The chain is built from TRBV5-4 and TRBJ1-2; the match to TRBD1 covers 12 bases. CDR3 length: 14 residues. Germline CDR1 reads SGHNT; CDR2 reads YYREEE (reference sequence). Germline trimming cut 1 base from V and 8 bases from J; bases unmatched to any gene: 3. The CDR3 nucleotides read TGTGCCAGCAGCTTGACGGGACAGGGGGCAGGCTACACCTTC. The encoded protein is CASSLTGQGAGYTF.

This rearrangement joins TRBV2 to TRBJ1-3; D unclear. The CDR3 length is 13 residues. Germline CDR1 is SNHLY and CDR2 is FYNNEI. Trimming removed 4 bases at V and 3 bases at J, with 7 bases between. CDR3 loop: CASSGGSGNTIYF. The CDR3 bases are TGTGCCAGCAGTGGAGGCAGTGGAAACACCATATATTTT.

This clone was picked up one time. The V gene is TRBV2, the J gene TRBJ2-5; the D gene is possibly TRBD2 (5 bases). Trimming cost V 4 bases and J 4 bases, with 13 bases left between them. There are 14 residues in the CDR3. Germline values: CDR1 SNHLY, CDR2 FYNNEI. The CDR3 sequence: CASSAGIVGETQYF. CDR3 DNA sequence: TGTGCCAGCAGTGCCGGGATTGTGGGAGAGACCCAGTACTTC.

This clone has just one count. The J gene is TRBJ1-5, the V gene TRBV7-9, with 8 bases aligning to TRBD1. This CDR3 comprises 16 residues. The junction had 12 bases not matched to a gene; V was cut back by 4 bases and J by 7 bases. Germline CDR1 and CDR2: SEHNR and FQNEAQ (reference sequence). CDR3 loop: CASSSYFGQGGQPQHF. CDR3 DNA: TGTGCCAGCAGCTCTTACTTCGGACAGGGCGGCCAGCCCCAGCATTTT.

This chain uses TRBV28 with TRBJ2-5; TRBD2 matches 13 bases. Germline V CDR1 and CDR2: MDHEN, SYDVKM. The CDR3 runs to 17 residues. Germline trimming cut 6 bases from V and 5 bases from J; bases unmatched to any gene: 12. CDR3 bases: TGTGCCAGCAGGCTCTGGCGGACTAGCGGGGGTTCGGAGACCCAGTACTTC. Translated, it gives CASRLWRTSGGSETQYF.

This clone was seen just once. The chain uses TRBV6-1 and TRBJ1-6, with 9 bases lining up with TRBD1. The germline gives CDR1 MNHNS, CDR2 SASEGT. The length of the CDR3 is 14 residues. V dropped 3 bases and J dropped 10; count of bases not matched to a gene: 4. The chain's CDR3 is CASSDWGTGSPLHF. The CDR3 DNA reads TGTGCCAGCAGTGATTGGGGGACAGGGTCACCCCTCCACTTT.

The V and J genes are TRBV27 and TRBJ2-1; tentative D call: TRBD1 (6 bases). The length of the CDR3 is 14 residues. Trimming removed 6 bases from V and 7 bases from J, with 16 bases in between. Germline-derived CDR1 and CDR2 are MNHEY and SMNVEV (reference sequence). Here the CDR3 reads CASSHRGQLNEQFF. The CDR3 bases are TGTGCCAGCAGCCACCGTGGACAGCTAAATGAGCAGTTCTTC.

The rearrangement links TRBV11-2 to TRBJ2-5; 10 bases map to TRBD1. Germline V CDR1 and CDR2: SGHAT, FQNNGV. The junction had 6 bases not matched to a gene; V was cut back by 3 bases and J by 5 bases. The CDR3 has 15 residues. CDR3 coding DNA: TGTGCCAGCAGCTTGGGGGACAGGGGCTGGGAGACCCAGTACTTC. Translated: CASSLGDRGWETQYF.

The chain links TRBV7-9 to TRBJ2-5; D is unclear. V lost 4 bases, J lost 2 bases, and 8 bases lay in between. The CDR3 is 13 amino acids. Germline CDR1 is SEHNR and CDR2 is FQNEAQ (reference sequence). The DNA for the CDR3 is TGTGCCAGCAGCTCCGGTCTACAAGAGACCCAGTACTTC. It yields the protein CASSSGLQETQYF.

V usage is TRBV2 and J usage is TRBJ2-7; D is unresolved. The germline CDR1 and CDR2 sequences are SNHLY and FYNNEI. The CDR3 is made up of 13 amino acids. The V end lost 9 bases, the J end lost 0 bases, and 12 bases lay between the germline ends. In DNA, the CDR3 is TGTGCCAGTAAACCCGTCAGCTCCTACGAGCAGTACTTC. The encoded protein is CASKPVSSYEQYF.